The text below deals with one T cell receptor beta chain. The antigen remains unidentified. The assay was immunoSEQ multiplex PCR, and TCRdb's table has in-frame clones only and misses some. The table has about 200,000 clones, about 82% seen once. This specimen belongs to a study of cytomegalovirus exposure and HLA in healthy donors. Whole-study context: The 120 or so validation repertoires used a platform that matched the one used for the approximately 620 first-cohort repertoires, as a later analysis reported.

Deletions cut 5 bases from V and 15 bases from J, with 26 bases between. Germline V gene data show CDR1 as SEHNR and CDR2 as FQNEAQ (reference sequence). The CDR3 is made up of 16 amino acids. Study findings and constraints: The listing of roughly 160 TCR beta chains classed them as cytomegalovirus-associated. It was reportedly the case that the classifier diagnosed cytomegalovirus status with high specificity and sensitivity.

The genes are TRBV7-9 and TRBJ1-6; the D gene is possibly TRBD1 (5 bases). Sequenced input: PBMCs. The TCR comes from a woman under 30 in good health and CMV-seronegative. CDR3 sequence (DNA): TGTGCCAGCAGCCAAAGGGGTCCTACCTTAGGTTTCGTCCTCCACTTT. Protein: CASSQRGPTLGFVLHF.